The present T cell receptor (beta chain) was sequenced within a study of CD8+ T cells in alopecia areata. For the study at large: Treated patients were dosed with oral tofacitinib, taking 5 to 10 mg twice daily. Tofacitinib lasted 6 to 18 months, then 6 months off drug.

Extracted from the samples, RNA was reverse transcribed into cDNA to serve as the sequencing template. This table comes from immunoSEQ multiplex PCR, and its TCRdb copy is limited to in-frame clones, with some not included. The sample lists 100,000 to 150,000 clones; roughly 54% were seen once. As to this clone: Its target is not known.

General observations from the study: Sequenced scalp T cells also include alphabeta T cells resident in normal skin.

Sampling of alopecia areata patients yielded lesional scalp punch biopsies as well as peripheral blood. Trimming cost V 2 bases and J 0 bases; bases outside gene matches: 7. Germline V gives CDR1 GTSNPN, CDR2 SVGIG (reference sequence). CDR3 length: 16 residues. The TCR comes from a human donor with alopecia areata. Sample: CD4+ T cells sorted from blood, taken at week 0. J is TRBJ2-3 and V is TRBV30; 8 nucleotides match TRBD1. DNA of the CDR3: TGTGCCTGGAGTCCCGGGACAGGCTATAGCACAGATACGCAGTATTTT. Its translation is CAWSPGTGYSTDTQYF.